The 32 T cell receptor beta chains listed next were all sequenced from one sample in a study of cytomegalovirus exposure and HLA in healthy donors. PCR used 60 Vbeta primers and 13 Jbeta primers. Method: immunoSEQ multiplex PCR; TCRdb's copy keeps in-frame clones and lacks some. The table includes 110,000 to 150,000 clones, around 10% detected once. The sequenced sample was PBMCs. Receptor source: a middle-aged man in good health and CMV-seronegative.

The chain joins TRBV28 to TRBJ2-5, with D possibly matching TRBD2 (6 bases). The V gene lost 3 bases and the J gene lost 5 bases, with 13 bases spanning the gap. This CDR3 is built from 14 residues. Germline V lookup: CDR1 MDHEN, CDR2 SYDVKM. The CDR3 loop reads CASSFLTGGETQYF. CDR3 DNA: TGTGCCAGCAGTTTCCTCACAGGAGGGGAGACCCAGTACTTC.

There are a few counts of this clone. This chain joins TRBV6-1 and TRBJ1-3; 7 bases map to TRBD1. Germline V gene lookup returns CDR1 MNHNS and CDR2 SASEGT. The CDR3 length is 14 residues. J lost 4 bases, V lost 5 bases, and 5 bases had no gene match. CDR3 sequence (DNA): TGTGCCAGCAGTCTCGACAGGGTCGGAAACACCATATATTTT. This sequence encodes CASSLDRVGNTIYF.

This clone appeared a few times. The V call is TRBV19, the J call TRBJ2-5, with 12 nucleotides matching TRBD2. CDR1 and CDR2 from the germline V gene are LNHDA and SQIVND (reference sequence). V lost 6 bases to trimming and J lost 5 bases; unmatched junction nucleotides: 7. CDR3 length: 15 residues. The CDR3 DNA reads TGTGCCAGTAGCCCGACTAGCGGGAGTCTGGAGACCCAGTACTTC. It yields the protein CASSPTSGSLETQYF.

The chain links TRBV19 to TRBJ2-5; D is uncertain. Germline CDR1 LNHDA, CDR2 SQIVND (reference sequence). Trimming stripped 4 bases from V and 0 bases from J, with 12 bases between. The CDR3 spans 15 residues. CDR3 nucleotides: TGTGCCAGTAGTAGAGACACTACGTACCAAGAGACCCAGTACTTC. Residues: CASSRDTTYQETQYF.

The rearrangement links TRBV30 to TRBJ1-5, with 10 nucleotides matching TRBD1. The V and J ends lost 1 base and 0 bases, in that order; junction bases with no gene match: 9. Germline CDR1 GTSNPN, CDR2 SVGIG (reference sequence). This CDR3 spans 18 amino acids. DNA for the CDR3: TGTGCCTGGAGTGAGACGAGACAGGGGGCCTTTAGCAATCAGCCCCAGCATTTT. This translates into CAWSETRQGAFSNQPQHF.

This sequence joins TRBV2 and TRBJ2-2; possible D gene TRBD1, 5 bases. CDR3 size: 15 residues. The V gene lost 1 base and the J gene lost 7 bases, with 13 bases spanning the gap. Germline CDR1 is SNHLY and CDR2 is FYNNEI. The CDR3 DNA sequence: TGTGCCAGCAGTGAAGGGGCAGGGCGGAGCGGGGAGCTGTTTTTT. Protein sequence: CASSEGAGRSGELFF.

The DNA for the CDR3 is TGTGCCAGCAGTGACCAGGGGGTATCAAATCAGCCCCAGCATTTT. It is translated as CASSDQGVSNQPQHF. This rearrangement joins TRBV6-1 to TRBJ1-5; 7 bases fit TRBD1. The germline gives CDR1 MNHNS, CDR2 SASEGT. J lost 4 bases, V lost 3 bases, and 6 bases had no gene match. The CDR3 is 15 residues long.

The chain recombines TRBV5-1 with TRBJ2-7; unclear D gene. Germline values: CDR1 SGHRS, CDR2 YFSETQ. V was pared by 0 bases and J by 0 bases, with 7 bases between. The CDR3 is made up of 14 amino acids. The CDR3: CASSLDTNSYEQYF. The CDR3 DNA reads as TGCGCCAGCAGCTTGGACACTAACTCCTACGAGCAGTACTTC.

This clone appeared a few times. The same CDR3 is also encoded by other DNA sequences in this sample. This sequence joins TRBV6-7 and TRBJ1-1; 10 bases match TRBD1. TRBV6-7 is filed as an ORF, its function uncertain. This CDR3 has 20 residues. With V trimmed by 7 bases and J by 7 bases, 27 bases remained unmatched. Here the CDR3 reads CASTTPGQGSQPPLVGEAFF. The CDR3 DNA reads TGTGCCAGCACCACACCGGGACAGGGGTCGCAACCACCCCTCGTGGGTGAAGCTTTCTTT.

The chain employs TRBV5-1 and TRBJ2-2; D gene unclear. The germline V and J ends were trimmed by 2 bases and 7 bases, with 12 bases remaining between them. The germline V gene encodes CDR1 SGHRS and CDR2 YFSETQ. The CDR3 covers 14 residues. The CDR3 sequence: CASSFDLANGELFF. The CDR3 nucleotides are TGCGCCAGCAGCTTTGATTTGGCAAACGGGGAGCTGTTTTTT.

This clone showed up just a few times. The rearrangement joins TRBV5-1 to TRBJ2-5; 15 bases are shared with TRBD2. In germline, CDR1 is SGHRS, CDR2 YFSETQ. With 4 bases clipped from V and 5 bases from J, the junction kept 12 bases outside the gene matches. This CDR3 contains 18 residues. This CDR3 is CASSPIPGLAGGQETQYF. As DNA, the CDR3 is TGCGCCAGCAGCCCGATTCCGGGACTAGCGGGAGGACAGGAGACCCAGTACTTC.

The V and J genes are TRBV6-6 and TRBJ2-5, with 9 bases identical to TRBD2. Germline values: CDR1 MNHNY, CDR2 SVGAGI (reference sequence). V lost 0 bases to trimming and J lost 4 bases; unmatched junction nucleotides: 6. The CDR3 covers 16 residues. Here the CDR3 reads CASSYSQAGGGETQYF. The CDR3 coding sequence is TGTGCCAGCAGTTACTCCCAAGCGGGGGGCGGAGAGACCCAGTACTTC.

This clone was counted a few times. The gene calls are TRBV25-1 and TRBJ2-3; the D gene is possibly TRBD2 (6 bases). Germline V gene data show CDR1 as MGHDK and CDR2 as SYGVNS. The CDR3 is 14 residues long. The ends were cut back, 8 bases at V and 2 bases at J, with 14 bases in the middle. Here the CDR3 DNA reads TGTGCCAGCGAAACCGGGGGAAACACAGATACGCAGTATTTT. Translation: CASETGGNTDTQYF.

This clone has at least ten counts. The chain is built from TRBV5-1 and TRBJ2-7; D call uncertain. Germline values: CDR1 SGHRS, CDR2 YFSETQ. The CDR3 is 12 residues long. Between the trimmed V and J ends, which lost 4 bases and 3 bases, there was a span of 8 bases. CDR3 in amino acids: CASSATSYEQYF. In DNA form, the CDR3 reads TGCGCCAGCAGCGCCACCAGCTACGAGCAGTACTTC.

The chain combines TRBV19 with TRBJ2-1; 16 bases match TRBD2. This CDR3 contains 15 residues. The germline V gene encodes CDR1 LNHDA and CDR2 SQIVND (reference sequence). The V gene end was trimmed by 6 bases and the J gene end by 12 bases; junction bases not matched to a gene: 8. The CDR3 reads CASRQGLAGGRRQFF. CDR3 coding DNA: TGTGCCAGTAGGCAGGGACTAGCGGGGGGGCGACGGCAGTTCTTC.

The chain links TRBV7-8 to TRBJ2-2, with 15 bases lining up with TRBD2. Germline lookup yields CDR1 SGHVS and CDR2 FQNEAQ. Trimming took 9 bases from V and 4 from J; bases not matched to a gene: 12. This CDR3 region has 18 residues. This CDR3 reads CASATGTSGGRGTGELFF. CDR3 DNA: TGTGCCAGTGCCACCGGGACTAGCGGGGGGCGGGGCACCGGGGAGCTGTTTTTT.

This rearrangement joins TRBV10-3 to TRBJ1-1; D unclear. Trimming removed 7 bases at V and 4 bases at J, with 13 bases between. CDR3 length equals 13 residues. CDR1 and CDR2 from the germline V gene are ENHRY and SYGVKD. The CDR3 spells CAIKSPGSTEAFF. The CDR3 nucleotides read TGTGCCATCAAATCTCCCGGGAGCACTGAAGCTTTCTTT.

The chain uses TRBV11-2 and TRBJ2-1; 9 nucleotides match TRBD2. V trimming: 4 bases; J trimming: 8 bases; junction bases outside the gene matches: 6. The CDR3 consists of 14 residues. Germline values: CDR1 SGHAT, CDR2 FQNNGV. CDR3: CASSWRLAADEQFF. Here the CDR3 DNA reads TGTGCCAGCAGCTGGAGACTAGCGGCCGATGAGCAGTTCTTC.

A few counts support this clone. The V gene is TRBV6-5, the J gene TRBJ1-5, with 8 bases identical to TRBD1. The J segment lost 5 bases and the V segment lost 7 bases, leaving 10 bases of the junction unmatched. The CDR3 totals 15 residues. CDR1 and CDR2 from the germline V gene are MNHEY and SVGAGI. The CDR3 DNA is TGTGCCAGCAAAGGACAGGGTCGCGCGGATCAGCCCCAGCATTTT. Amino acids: CASKGQGRADQPQHF.

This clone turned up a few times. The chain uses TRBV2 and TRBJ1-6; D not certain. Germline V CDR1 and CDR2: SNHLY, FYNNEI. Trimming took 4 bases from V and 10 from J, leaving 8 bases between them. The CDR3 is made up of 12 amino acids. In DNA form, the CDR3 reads TGTGCCAGCAGTGTACCAGAATCACCCCTCCACTTT. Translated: CASSVPESPLHF.

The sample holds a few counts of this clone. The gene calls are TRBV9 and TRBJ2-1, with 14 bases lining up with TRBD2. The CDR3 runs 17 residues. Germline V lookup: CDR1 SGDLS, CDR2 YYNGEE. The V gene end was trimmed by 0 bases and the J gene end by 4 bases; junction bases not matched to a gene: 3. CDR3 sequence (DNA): TGTGCCAGCAGCGTAGTGGGACTAGCGGGAGCTTACAATGAGCAGTTCTTC. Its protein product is CASSVVGLAGAYNEQFF.

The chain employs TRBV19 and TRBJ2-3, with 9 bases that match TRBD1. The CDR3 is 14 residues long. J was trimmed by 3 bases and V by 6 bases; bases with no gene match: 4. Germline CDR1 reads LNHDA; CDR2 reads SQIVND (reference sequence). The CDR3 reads CASSSTGGTDTQYF. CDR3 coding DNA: TGTGCCAGTAGCTCGACAGGGGGTACAGATACGCAGTATTTT.

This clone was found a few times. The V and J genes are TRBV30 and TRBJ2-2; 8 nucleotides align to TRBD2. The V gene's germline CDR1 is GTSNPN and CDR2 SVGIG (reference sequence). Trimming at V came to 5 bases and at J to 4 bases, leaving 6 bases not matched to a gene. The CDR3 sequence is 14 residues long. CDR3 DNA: TGTGCCTGGGGCTCGGGGGGGCCCACCGGGGAGCTGTTTTTT. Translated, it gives CAWGSGGPTGELFF.

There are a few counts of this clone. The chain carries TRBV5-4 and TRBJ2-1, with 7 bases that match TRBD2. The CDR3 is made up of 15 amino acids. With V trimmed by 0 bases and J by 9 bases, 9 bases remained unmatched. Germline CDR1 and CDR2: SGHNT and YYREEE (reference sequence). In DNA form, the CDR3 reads TGTGCCAGCAGCTTGGCCTTAGCCCCGGGGGGTGAGCAGTTCTTC. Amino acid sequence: CASSLALAPGGEQFF.

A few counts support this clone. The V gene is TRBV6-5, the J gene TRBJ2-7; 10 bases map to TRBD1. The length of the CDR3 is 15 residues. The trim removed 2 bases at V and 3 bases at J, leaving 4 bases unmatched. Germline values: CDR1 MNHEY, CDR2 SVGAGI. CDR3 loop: CASSYRTGGIYEQYF. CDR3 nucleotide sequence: TGTGCCAGCAGTTACAGGACAGGGGGAATCTACGAGCAGTACTTC.

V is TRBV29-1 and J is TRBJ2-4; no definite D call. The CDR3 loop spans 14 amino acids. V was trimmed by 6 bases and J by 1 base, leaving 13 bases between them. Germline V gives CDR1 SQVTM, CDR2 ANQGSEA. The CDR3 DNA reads TGCAGCGTGGAACCCAGTCACGCCAAAAACATTCAGTACTTC. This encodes CSVEPSHAKNIQYF.

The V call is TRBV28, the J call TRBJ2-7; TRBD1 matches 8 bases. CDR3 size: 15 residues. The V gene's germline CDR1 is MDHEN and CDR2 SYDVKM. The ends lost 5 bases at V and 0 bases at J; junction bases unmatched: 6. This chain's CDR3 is CASSGGTGDSYEQYF. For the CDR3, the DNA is TGTGCCAGCAGTGGGGGGACAGGAGACTCCTACGAGCAGTACTTC.

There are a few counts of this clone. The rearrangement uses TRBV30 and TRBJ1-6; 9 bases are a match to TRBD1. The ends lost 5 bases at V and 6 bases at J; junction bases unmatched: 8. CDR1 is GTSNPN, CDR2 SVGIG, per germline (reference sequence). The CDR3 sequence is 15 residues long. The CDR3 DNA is TGTGCCTGGGCTAATACAGGGGGCGGTAATTCACCCCTCCACTTT. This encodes CAWANTGGGNSPLHF.

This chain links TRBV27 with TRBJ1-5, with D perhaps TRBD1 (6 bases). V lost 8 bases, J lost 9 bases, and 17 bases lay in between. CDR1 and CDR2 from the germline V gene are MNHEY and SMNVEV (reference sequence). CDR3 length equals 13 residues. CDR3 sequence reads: CASSGGGARPQHF. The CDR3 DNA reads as TGTGCCAGCTCGGGGGGCGGCGCACGGCCCCAGCATTTT.

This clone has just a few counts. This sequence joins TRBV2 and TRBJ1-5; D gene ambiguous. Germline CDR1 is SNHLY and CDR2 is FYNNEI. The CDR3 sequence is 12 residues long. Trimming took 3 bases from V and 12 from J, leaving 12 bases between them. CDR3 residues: CASSEVVQVQHF. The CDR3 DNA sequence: TGTGCCAGCAGTGAGGTTGTCCAGGTCCAGCATTTT.

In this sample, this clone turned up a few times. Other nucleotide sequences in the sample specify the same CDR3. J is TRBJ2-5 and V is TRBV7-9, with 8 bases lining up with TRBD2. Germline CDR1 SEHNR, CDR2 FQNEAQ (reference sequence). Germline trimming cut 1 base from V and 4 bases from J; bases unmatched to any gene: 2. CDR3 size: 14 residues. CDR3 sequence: CASSLVAGGETQYF. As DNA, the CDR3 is TGTGCCAGCAGCTTAGTTGCGGGGGGAGAGACCCAGTACTTC.

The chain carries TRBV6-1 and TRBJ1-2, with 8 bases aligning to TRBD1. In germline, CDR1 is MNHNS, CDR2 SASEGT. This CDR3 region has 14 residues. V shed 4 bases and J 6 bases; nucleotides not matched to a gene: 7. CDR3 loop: CASSASQGAHGYTF. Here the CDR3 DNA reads TGTGCCAGCAGTGCGTCCCAGGGGGCTCATGGCTACACCTTC.